The sequence of this T cell receptor (beta chain) was determined in a study of T cell responses to AZD1222 COVID-19 vaccine. On this clone itself: Its antigen is currently unknown.

Whole-study findings and limits: White British ancestry dominated among donors, who included more females, and clonal diversity was possibly underestimated. Spike-specific TCR breadth rose after two AZD1222 doses, and depth rose as well. Sampling captured repertoires only after the peak T cell response.

TCRdb keeps only in-frame clones here, not all; method: immunoSEQ multiplex PCR. The sample records roughly 200,000 clones, approximately 90% being singletons. In germline, CDR1 is LNHDA, CDR2 SQIVND (reference sequence). J lost 10 bases, V lost 6 bases, and 13 bases had no gene match. The CDR3 has 15 residues. The chain couples TRBV19 to TRBJ2-1; TRBD1 matches at 9 bases. The material sequenced was peripheral blood, taken 28 days after the second AZD1222 dose. The receptor was derived from an adult who received the AZD1222 COVID-19 vaccine. CDR3 bases: TGTGCCAGTAGGGCTCCGGGACAGGGTAGTCGGGAGCAGTTCTTC. Its protein is CASRAPGQGSREQFF.